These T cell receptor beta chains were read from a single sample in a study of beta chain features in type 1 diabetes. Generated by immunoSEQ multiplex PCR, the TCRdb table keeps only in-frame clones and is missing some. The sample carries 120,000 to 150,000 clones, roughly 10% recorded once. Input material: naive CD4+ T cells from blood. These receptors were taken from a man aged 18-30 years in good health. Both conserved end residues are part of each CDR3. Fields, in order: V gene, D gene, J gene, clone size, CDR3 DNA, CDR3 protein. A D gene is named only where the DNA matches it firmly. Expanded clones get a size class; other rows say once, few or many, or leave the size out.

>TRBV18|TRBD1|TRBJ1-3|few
TGTGCCAGCTCACCCGACAGGGTTCGAAACACCATATATTTT
CASSPDRVRNTIYF
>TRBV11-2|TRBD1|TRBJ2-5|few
TGTGCCAGCAGCTTCGGGACAGCCTTCCCTCAAGAGACCCAGTACTTC
CASSFGTAFPQETQYF
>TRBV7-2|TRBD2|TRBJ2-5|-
TGTGCCAGCAGCTTAGGGCTTATAGCGGGGCTACAAGAGACCCAGTACTTC
CASSLGLIAGLQETQYF
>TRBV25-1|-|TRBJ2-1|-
TGTGCCAGCAGTGAATCCGGCGGTTCCTACAATGAGCAGTTCTTC
CASSESGGSYNEQFF
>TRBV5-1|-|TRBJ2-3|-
TGCGCCAGCAGCTTGGGACGGGGGGATACGCAGTATTTT
CASSLGRGDTQYF
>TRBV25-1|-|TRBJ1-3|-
TGTGCCAGCAGGAGCCTCGGGACACCTGGAAACACCATATATTTT
CASRSLGTPGNTIYF
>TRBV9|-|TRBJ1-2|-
TGTGCCAGCAGCGTAGCGGGACACTCTAACTATGGCTACACCTTC
CASSVAGHSNYGYTF
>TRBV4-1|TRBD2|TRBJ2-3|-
TGCGCCAGCAGCCAATCAAGGACTAGCGGGGGGAGCACAGATACGCAGTATTTT
CASSQSRTSGGSTDTQYF
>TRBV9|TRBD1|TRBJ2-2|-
TGTGCCAGCAGCGTAGTTGTAACAGGGGGCGCCCCCGGGGAGCTGTTTTTT
CASSVVVTGGAPGELFF
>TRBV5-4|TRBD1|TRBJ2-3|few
TGTGCCAGCAGCTTGAGGCGGGGCTCCTGGGACAGGGGGCAAGATACGCAGTATTTT
CASSLRRGSWDRGQDTQYF
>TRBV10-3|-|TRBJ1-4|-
TGTGCCATCAGTGAAACGGGAAAGGAAAAACTGTTTTTT
CAISETGKEKLFF
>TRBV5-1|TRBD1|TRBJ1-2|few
TGCGCCAGCAGCTTGACAGGGGACTGGTCCTATGGCTACACCTTC
CASSLTGDWSYGYTF
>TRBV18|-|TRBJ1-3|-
TGTGCCAGCTCATTCTCTCCAGGGACTGGAAACACCATATATTTT
CASSFSPGTGNTIYF
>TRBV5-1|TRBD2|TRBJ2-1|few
TGCGCCAGCAGCTTGGCCAGCCTAGCGGGGAACAATGAGCAGTTCTTC
CASSLASLAGNNEQFF
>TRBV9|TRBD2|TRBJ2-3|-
TGTGCCAGCAGCGCATCAACCGGGACTAGCGGGGGGGGTTCAACCGATACGCAGTATTTT
CASSASTGTSGGGSTDTQYF
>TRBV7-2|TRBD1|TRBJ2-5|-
TGTGCCAGCAGCCCTGGACAGGGGTTTAAGACCCAGTACTTC
CASSPGQGFKTQYF
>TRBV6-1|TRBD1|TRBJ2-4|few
TGTGCCAGCAGTGGGGCAGGGGGAAACATTCAGTACTTC
CASSGAGGNIQYF
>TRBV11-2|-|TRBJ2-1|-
TGTGCCAGCAGCCCTGGACAGTACAATGAGCAGTTCTTC
CASSPGQYNEQFF
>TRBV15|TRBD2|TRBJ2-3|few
TGTGCCACCATGTTAGGCGGGGGGAGACCAGATACGCAGTATTTT
CATMLGGGRPDTQYF
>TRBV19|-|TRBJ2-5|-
TGTGCCAGTCGGCCACCGGGACAAGAGACCCAGTACTTC
CASRPPGQETQYF
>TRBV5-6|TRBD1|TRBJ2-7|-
TGTGCCAGCACCTATACAGGGGGCGAGCAGTACTTC
CASTYTGGEQYF
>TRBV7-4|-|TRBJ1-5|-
TGTGCCAGCAGCCCCTGCAATCAGCCCCAGCATTTT
CASSPCNQPQHF
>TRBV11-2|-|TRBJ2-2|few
TGTGCCAGCAGCTTCGTGGGGGGACGATTGGGAACCGGGGAGCTGTTTTTT
CASSFVGGRLGTGELFF
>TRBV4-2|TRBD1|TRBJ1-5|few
TGTGCCAGCAGCCGGACAGGGGAGCAAGGGCAGCCCCAGCATTTT
CASSRTGEQGQPQHF
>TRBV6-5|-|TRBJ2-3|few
TGTGCCACTGTCTCTTTCCAGGTTCCAGATACGCAGTATTTT
CATVSFQVPDTQYF
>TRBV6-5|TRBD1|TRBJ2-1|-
TGTGCCAGCAGGAGGACAGGTTACAATGAGCAGTTCTTC
CASRRTGYNEQFF
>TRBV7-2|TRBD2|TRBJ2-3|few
TGTGCCAGCAGCCCGGGGGGAGGGTCGGATACGCAGTATTTT
CASSPGGGSDTQYF
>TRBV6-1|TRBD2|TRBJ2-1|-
TGTGCCAGCAGCTCCGGGACTAGTCTTGGCAATGAGCAGTTCTTC
CASSSGTSLGNEQFF
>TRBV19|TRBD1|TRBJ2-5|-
TGTGCCAGTACCCGGACAGGGACAGAGACCCAGTACTTC
CASTRTGTETQYF
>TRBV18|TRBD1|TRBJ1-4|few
TGTGCCAGCTCACCCGGGACAGCCACAACTAATGAAAAACTGTTTTTT
CASSPGTATTNEKLFF
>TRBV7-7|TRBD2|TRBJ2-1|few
TGTGCCAGCAGCCCCGGGACTAGCGGCTACAATGAGCAGTTCTTC
CASSPGTSGYNEQFF
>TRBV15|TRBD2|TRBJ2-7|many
TGTGCCACCAGCCGGTCAACTAGCGGGGGATACGAGCAGTACTTC
CATSRSTSGGYEQYF
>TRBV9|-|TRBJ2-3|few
TGTGCCAGCAGCCCAAGAGAGGGGGGGGCCGGAGATACGCAGTATTTT
CASSPREGGAGDTQYF
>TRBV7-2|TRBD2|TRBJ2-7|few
TGTGCCAGCAGCTTAACTGTATCGGGACTAGCGGATTACGAGCAGTACTTC
CASSLTVSGLADYEQYF
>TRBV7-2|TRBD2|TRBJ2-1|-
TGTGCCAGCAGCTTCCTAGCGGGGGGGCGTGGTGAGCAGTTCTTC
CASSFLAGGRGEQFF
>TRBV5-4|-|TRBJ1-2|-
TGTGCCAGCAGCTTGGGAGGTTCCAACTATGGCTACACCTTC
CASSLGGSNYGYTF
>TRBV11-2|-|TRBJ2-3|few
TGTGCCAGCAGCTTAGATAGGGGTGGCTCAGATACGCAGTATTTT
CASSLDRGGSDTQYF
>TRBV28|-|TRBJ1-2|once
TGTGCCAGCAGTTCCCACGGGGGGACCTATGGCTACACCTTC
CASSSHGGTYGYTF
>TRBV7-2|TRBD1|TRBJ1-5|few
TGTGCCAGCAGCTTAAGGGGGTGGGGGACAGGGGACGGCCAGCCCCAGCATTTT
CASSLRGWGTGDGQPQHF
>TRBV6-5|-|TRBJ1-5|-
TGTGCCAGCAGTTACTCGAATAAGGGGAATCAGCCCCAGCATTTT
CASSYSNKGNQPQHF
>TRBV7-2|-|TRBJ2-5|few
TGTGCCAGCAGCATCTTCGGACAGAGACAAGAGACCCAGTACTTC
CASSIFGQRQETQYF
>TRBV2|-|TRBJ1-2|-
TGTGCCAGCGGGGGGACCTATGGCTACACCTTC
CASGGTYGYTF
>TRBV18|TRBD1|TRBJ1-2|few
TGTGCCAGCTCACCGGGACAGGGGGCGCGTGGCTACACCTTC
CASSPGQGARGYTF
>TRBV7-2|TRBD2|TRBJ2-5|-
TGTGCCAGCAGCCCAGGGACTAGCGGGAAATATGGGGAGACCCAGTACTTC
CASSPGTSGKYGETQYF
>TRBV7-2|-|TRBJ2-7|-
TGTGCCAGCAGCTCACAGGGAGCCGAGCAGTACTTC
CASSSQGAEQYF
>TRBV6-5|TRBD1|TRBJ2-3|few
TGTGCCAGCAGCTTAGGGGACAGGCCAGATACGCAGTATTTT
CASSLGDRPDTQYF
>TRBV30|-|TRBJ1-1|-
TGTGCCTGGACTATAGGGGCGACTGAAGCTTTCTTT
CAWTIGATEAFF
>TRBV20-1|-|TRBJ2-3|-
TGCAGTGCACCCAGGGGCGATACGCAGTATTTT
CSAPRGDTQYF
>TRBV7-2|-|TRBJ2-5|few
TGTGCCAGCAGCCAACTGAAGGGGCAGGAGACCCAGTACTTC
CASSQLKGQETQYF
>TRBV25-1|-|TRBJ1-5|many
TGTGCCAGCAGTGAAGGAGGGGCAGGCCAGCCCCAGCATTTT
CASSEGGAGQPQHF
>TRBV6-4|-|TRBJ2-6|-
TGTGCCAGCAGCGAAGGAGGCGCTGGGGCCAACGTCCTGACTTTC
CASSEGGAGANVLTF
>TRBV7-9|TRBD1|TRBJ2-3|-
TGTGCCAGCAGTTCCGACAGGGGGGTGACAGATACGCAGTATTTT
CASSSDRGVTDTQYF
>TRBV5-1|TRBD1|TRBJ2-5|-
TGCGCCAGCACGCCGGGACAGGGTTTGGCAGAGACCCAGTACTTC
CASTPGQGLAETQYF
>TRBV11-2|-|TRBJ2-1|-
TGTGCCAGCAGCTCCCCTGAGACGGCGGGCAGCTCCTACAATGAGCAGTTCTTC
CASSSPETAGSSYNEQFF
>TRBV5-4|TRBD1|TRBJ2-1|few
TGTGCCAGCACCTCAGACAGGGGGTTCGATGAGCAGTTCTTC
CASTSDRGFDEQFF
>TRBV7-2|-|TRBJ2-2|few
TGTGCCAGCAGCTATTACCCCGTAGGAGCCGGGGAGCTGTTTTTT
CASSYYPVGAGELFF
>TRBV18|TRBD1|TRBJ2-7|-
TGTGCCAGCTCTTCCGGGACAGACGGGGACGAGCAGTACTTC
CASSSGTDGDEQYF
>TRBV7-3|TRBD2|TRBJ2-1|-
TGTGCCAGCAGCCGACTAGCGGAGTACAATGAGCAGTTCTTC
CASSRLAEYNEQFF
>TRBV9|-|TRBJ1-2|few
TGTGCCAGCAGCGGGGCTGGCAGGGCAAACTATGGCTACACCTTC
CASSGAGRANYGYTF
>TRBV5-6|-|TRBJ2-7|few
TGTGCCAGCAGGGTTGGGCTAGCGTCCGAGCAGTACTTC
CASRVGLASEQYF